The T cell receptor (beta chain) described here comes from a study of blood T cell repertoires in COVID-19. The overall study: Acute and convalescent COVID-19 samples came from the United States, Italy and Spain. In each case, the material was cDNA or gDNA derived from T cells, B-cell-depleted T cells, or PBMCs.

Original handling: Amplification from reference gene primers served as the basis for estimated nucleated cell counts. Here immunoSEQ multiplex PCR was the method, and the copy in TCRdb shows in-frame clones only, minus some. V and J calls and clone size are as listed in that table; D and trimming were resolved from the DNA. This sample has about 230,000 clones, with approximately 91% found just once. What was sequenced was peripheral blood. The sequence derives from a woman aged 55-70 years with acute or convalescent COVID-19.

CDR3 sequence (DNA): TGCGCCAGCAGCTTGGTGGAGGGGGCGAATGAGATGAACACCGGGGAGCTGTTTTTT. Protein sequence: CASSLVEGANEMNTGELFF. This sequence joins TRBV5-1 and TRBJ2-2; tentative D call: TRBD1 (7 bases). The CDR3 spans 19 residues. V dropped 0 bases and J dropped 1 base, with 19 bases sitting between them. Germline-derived CDR1 and CDR2 are SGHRS and YFSETQ.